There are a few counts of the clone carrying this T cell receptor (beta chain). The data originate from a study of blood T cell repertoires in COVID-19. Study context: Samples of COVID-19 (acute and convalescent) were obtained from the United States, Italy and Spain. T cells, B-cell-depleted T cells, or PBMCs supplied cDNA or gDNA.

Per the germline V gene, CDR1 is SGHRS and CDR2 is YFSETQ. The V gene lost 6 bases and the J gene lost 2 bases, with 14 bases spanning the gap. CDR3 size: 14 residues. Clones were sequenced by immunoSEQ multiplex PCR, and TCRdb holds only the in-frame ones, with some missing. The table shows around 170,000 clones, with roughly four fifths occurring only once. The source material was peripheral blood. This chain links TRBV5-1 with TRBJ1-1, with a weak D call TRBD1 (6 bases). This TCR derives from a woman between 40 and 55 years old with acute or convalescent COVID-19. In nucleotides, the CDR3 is TGCGCCAGCAAAGGGCAGGGGTCAAACACTGAAGCTTTCTTT. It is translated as CASKGQGSNTEAFF.